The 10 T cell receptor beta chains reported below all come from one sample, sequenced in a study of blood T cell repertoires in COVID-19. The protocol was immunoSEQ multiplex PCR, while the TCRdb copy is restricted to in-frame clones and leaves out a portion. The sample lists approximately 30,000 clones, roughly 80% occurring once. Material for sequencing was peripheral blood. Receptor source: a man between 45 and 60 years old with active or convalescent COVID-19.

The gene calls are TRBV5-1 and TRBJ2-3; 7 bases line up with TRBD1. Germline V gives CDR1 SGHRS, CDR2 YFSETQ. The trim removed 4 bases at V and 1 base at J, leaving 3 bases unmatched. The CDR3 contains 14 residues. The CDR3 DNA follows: TGCGCCAGCAGCCTAGGGGGCGGCACAGATACGCAGTATTTT. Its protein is CASSLGGGTDTQYF.

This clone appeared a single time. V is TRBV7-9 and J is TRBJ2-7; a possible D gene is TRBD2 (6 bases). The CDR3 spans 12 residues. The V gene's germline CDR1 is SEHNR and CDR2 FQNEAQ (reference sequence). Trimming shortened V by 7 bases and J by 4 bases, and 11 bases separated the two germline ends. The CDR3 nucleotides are TGTGCCAGCAACTCGGAGGGTTACGAGCAGTACTTC. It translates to CASNSEGYEQYF.

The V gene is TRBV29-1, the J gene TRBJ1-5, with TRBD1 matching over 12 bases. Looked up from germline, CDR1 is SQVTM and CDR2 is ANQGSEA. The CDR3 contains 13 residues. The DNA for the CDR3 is TGCAGGATGGGACAGGGGGCGAATCAGCCCCAGCATTTT. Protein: CRMGQGANQPQHF.

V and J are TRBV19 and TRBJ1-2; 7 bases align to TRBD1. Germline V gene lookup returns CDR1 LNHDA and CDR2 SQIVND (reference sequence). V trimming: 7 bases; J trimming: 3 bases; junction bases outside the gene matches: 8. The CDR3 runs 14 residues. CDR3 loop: CASNQDRVDYGYTF. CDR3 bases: TGTGCCAGTAATCAAGACAGGGTCGACTATGGCTACACCTTC.

The DNA of the CDR3 is TGTGCCAGCAGCCAAGACAGGGGTTACGAGCAGTACTTC. This gives the protein CASSQDRGYEQYF. The chain employs TRBV3-1 (or the pseudogene TRBV3-2) and TRBJ2-7; tentative D call: TRBD1 (6 bases). The V gene lost 0 bases and the J gene lost 4 bases, with 7 bases spanning the gap. The CDR3 is 13 residues long. Germline lookup yields CDR1 LGHDT and CDR2 YNNKEL (reference sequence).

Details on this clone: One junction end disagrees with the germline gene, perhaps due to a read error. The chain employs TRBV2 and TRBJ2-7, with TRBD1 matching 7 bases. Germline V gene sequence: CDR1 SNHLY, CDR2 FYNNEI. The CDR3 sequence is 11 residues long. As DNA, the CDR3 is TGTGCCAGCAGTGAAAAGGGGACAGAACACTTC. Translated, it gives CASSEKGTEHF.

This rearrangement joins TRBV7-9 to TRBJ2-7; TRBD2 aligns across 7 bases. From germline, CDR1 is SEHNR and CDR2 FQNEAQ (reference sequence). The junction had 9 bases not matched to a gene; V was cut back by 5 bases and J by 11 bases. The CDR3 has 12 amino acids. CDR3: CASSTLLGGKYF. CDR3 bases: TGTGCCAGCAGCACCTTGCTGGGAGGGAAGTACTTC.

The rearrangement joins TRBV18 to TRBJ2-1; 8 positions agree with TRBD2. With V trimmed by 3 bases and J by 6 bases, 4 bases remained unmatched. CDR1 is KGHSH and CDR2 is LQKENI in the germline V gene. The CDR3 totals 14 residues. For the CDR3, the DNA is TGTGCCAGCTCACCGACGGGAGGGATCAATGAGCAGTTCTTC. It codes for CASSPTGGINEQFF. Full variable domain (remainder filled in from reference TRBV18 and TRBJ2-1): NAGVMQNPRHLVRRRGQEARLRCSPMKGHSHVYWYRQLPEEGLKFMVYLQKENIIDESGMPKERFSAEFPKEGPSILRIQQVVRGDSAAYFCASSPTGGINEQFFGPGTRLTVL.

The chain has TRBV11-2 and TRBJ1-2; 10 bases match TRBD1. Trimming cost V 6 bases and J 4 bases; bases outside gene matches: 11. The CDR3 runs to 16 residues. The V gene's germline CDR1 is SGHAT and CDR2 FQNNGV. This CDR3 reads CASRRTGGGGLYGYTF. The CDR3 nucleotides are TGTGCCAGCAGAAGGACAGGGGGTGGCGGTCTCTATGGCTACACCTTC.

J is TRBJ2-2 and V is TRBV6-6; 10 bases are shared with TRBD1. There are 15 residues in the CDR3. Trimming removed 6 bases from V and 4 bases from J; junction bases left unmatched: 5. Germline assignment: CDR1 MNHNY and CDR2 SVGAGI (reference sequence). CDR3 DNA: TGTGCCAGCAGCAAGACAGGGGGCAGCACCGGGGAGCTGTTTTTT. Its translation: CASSKTGGSTGELFF.